These 28 T cell receptor beta chains originate from one sample sequenced in a study of blood T cell repertoires in COVID-19. Some clones are missing from TCRdb's copy, which holds only in-frame ones; the method was immunoSEQ multiplex PCR. The data contain around 190,000 clones, about 80% of them seen just once; the ten biggest clones take up 6% to 7.5%. Sequenced material: peripheral blood. The receptors derive from a man aged 65-85 years with active or convalescent COVID-19.

The chain has TRBV7-9 and TRBJ2-7, with D possibly being TRBD2 (5 bases). V was shortened by 1 base and J by 2 bases, with 12 bases between the two germline ends. Germline loops: CDR1 SEHNR, CDR2 FQNEAQ (reference sequence). The CDR3 has 15 residues. The CDR3 spells CASSLGGLYTYEQYF. The DNA of the CDR3 is TGTGCCAGCAGCTTAGGAGGGCTTTATACCTACGAGCAGTACTTC.

V is TRBV4-3 and J is TRBJ2-1; 8 bases align to TRBD2. Trimming removed 0 bases from V and 5 bases from J; junction bases left unmatched: 3. Germline V gene sequence: CDR1 LGHNA, CDR2 YSLEER. CDR3 length: 15 amino acids. CDR3 sequence reads: CASSQEWRGDNEQFF. CDR3 nucleotide sequence: TGCGCCAGCAGCCAAGAGTGGCGGGGGGACAATGAGCAGTTCTTC.

The V and J genes are TRBV6-2 or TRBV6-3 and TRBJ2-7; 7 nucleotides line up with TRBD1. Unmatched junction bases numbered 3, after V lost 0 bases and J lost 4 bases. Per germline, CDR1 MNHEY and CDR2 SVGEGT. The CDR3 has 14 residues. DNA for the CDR3: TGTGCCAGCAGTTACTCGGACAGGTGGTACGAGCAGTACTTC. This translates into CASSYSDRWYEQYF.

This clone was detected a few times. This chain joins TRBV19 and TRBJ1-5; 8 bases match TRBD1. This CDR3 spans 14 amino acids. Germline V gene lookup returns CDR1 LNHDA and CDR2 SQIVND (reference sequence). V was clipped by 6 bases and J by 3 bases; unmatched bases: 4. CDR3 in amino acids: CASRRQGPNQPQHF. The CDR3 DNA is TGTGCCAGTAGGCGACAGGGGCCCAATCAGCCCCAGCATTTT.

V and J are TRBV10-2 and TRBJ2-5; a weak D match, TRBD2 (7 bases). The CDR3 is 15 residues long. CDR1 is WSHSY and CDR2 is SAAADI in the germline V gene. V was cut by 7 bases and J by 2 bases, with 17 bases left in between. The CDR3 DNA reads as TGCGCCAGCAAACCGGGACACGGGGGGCAAGAGACCCAGTACTTC. Translating gives CASKPGHGGQETQYF.

This chain links TRBV15 with TRBJ1-1, with D perhaps matching TRBD1 (5 bases). Germline V gene data show CDR1 as LNHNV and CDR2 as YYDKDF (reference sequence). This CDR3 comprises 14 residues. V dropped 5 bases and J dropped 0 bases, with 10 bases sitting between them. The CDR3 bases are TGTGCCACCAGCTCCCGGACAATGAACACTGAAGCTTTCTTT. Its translation is CATSSRTMNTEAFF.

The rearrangement joins TRBV6-1 to TRBJ2-5, with D perhaps TRBD1 (5 bases). In germline, CDR1 is MNHNS, CDR2 SASEGT. The V and J ends lost 3 bases and 7 bases respectively, with 24 bases between them. This CDR3 region has 17 residues. Written as DNA, the CDR3 is TGTGCCAGCAGTGACCTGAGTGCAGGGATCCTTCTAGGGACCCAGTACTTC. As protein: CASSDLSAGILLGTQYF.

The J gene is TRBJ1-6, the V gene TRBV3-1 (or the pseudogene TRBV3-2), with TRBD1 identical over 7 bases. The germline CDR1 and CDR2 sequences are LGHDT and YNNKEL (reference sequence). The ends lost 2 bases at V and 5 bases at J; junction bases unmatched: 3. This CDR3 has 15 amino acids. The CDR3 loop is CASSQRDSDNSPLHF. Written as DNA, the CDR3 is TGTGCCAGCAGCCAAAGGGACAGCGATAATTCACCCCTCCACTTT.

This chain joins TRBV7-9 and TRBJ2-4, with 7 bases identical to TRBD1. The germline V gene has CDR1 SEHNR and CDR2 FQNEAQ (reference sequence). This CDR3 has 13 amino acids. V was clipped by 1 base and J by 15 bases; unmatched bases: 9. CDR3 residues: CASSLEGQSLTYF. The DNA for the CDR3 is TGTGCCAGCAGCTTAGAGGGACAGTCATTAACGTACTTC.

V and J are TRBV7-9 and TRBJ2-3, with D perhaps matching TRBD2 (5 bases). V was shortened by 5 bases and J by 4 bases, with 16 bases between the two germline ends. Germline V gives CDR1 SEHNR, CDR2 FQNEAQ (reference sequence). The CDR3 consists of 15 residues. CDR3 in DNA: TGTGCCAGCAGCCCCGGCGGGCTCACCCCAGATACGCAGTATTTT. Amino acid sequence: CASSPGGLTPDTQYF.

The chain recombines TRBV2 with TRBJ2-1, with D perhaps TRBD2 (6 bases). This CDR3 has 15 residues. From germline, CDR1 is SNHLY and CDR2 FYNNEI. Deletions cut 5 bases from V and 4 bases from J, with 15 bases between. Here the CDR3 DNA reads TGTGCCAGCAGTTTGGGACTCTCAATATACAATGAGCAGTTCTTC. It translates to CASSLGLSIYNEQFF. The full variable domain, completed using reference TRBV2 and TRBJ2-1, is EPEVTQTPSHQVTQMGQEVILRCVPISNHLYFYWYRQILGQKVEFLVSFYNNEISEKSEIFDDQFSVERPDGSNFTLKIRSTKLEDSAMYFCASSLGLSIYNEQFFGPGTRLTVL.

This chain joins TRBV6-5 and TRBJ2-7; 7 nucleotides agree with TRBD1. Per germline, CDR1 MNHEY and CDR2 SVGAGI. This CDR3 has 15 residues. The trim removed 6 bases at V and 0 bases at J, leaving 8 bases unmatched. The CDR3 here is CASSQTGVSSYEQYF. CDR3 in DNA: TGTGCCAGCAGCCAAACAGGGGTCAGCTCCTACGAGCAGTACTTC.

The chain uses TRBV29-1 and TRBJ2-5; 8 positions match TRBD1. Trimming cost V 3 bases and J 6 bases; bases outside gene matches: 3. CDR1 and CDR2 from the germline V gene are SQVTM and ANQGSEA. The CDR3 covers 12 residues. In nucleotides, the CDR3 is TGCAGCGTTGATCGGGACAGGCAGACCCAGTACTTC. As protein: CSVDRDRQTQYF.

V usage is TRBV19 and J usage is TRBJ2-5, with no clear D. Per the germline V gene, CDR1 is LNHDA and CDR2 is SQIVND (reference sequence). V lost 9 bases to trimming and J lost 2 bases, with 10 bases between them. The CDR3 is made up of 12 amino acids. The CDR3 DNA reads as TGTGCCAGGAGCTATTGGCAAGAGACCCAGTACTTC. Translating it yields CARSYWQETQYF.

V gene TRBV7-2 combines with J gene TRBJ1-4, with D tentatively TRBD1 (5 bases). Germline V lookup: CDR1 SGHTA, CDR2 FQGNSA. Trimming left V 4 bases short and J 5 bases short, with 14 bases between. The CDR3 is 15 amino acids. CDR3: CASSSWGGLNEKLFF. In nucleotides, the CDR3 is TGTGCCAGCAGCTCATGGGGGGGTTTGAATGAAAAACTGTTTTTT.

The chain combines TRBV7-2 with TRBJ2-5, with 15 bases fitting TRBD2. V was pared by 2 bases and J by 7 bases, with 5 bases of the junction left unmatched. This CDR3 contains 16 residues. Germline V gene data show CDR1 as SGHTA and CDR2 as FQGNSA. The CDR3 reads CASSLRRTSGGGTQYF. The CDR3 DNA follows: TGTGCCAGCAGCTTACGGAGGACTAGCGGGGGGGGGACCCAGTACTTC.

This chain uses TRBV19 with TRBJ2-3; no definite D call. The CDR3 loop spans 14 amino acids. CDR1 is LNHDA and CDR2 is SQIVND in the germline V gene (reference sequence). V was shortened by 6 bases and J by 6 bases, with 16 bases between the two germline ends. The CDR3 spells CASSAGSGPDTQYF. For the CDR3, the DNA is TGTGCCAGTAGCGCCGGATCTGGGCCGGATACGCAGTATTTT.

This clone was seen only once. The rearrangement uses TRBV5-1 and TRBJ2-5; D is perhaps TRBD1 (5 bases). The germline V gene has CDR1 SGHRS and CDR2 YFSETQ. This CDR3 is 13 amino acids long. Between the trimmed V and J ends, which lost 7 bases and 2 bases, there was a span of 12 bases. The CDR3 DNA reads as TGCGCCAGCGGAGTTGACAGTCAAGAGACCCAGTACTTC. Protein product: CASGVDSQETQYF.

V is TRBV7-6 and J is TRBJ2-3; 8 nucleotides line up with TRBD2. This CDR3 region has 14 residues. Germline CDR1 is SGHVS and CDR2 is FNYEAQ. V gave up 7 bases and J gave up 3 bases; unmatched junction bases: 6. CDR3 region: CASTSGGWTDTQYF. The CDR3 bases are TGTGCCAGCACCTCGGGGGGGTGGACAGATACGCAGTATTTT.

The rearrangement joins TRBV6-2 or TRBV6-3 to TRBJ1-2, with 7 bases lining up with TRBD1. Unmatched junction bases numbered 12, after V lost 4 bases and J lost 7 bases. In germline, CDR1 is MNHEY, CDR2 SVGEGT. The CDR3 spans 15 residues. The CDR3 is CASSSPADRLGGYTF. The CDR3 nucleotides read TGTGCCAGCAGTTCCCCCGCGGACAGGCTAGGTGGCTACACCTTC.

About this clone: The limits of the CDR3 on the DNA are not certain, so only TCRdb's listed CDR3 is given. This sequence joins TRBV6-5 and TRBJ2-1; TRBD1, as called in the table, went unchecked against the DNA. With termini counted, the CDR3 has 14 amino acids. CDR1 and CDR2 (germline): MNHEY, SVGAGI. The CDR3: CASSSSGQGDEQFF.

In nucleotides, the CDR3 is TGTGCCAGCAGTGTGTCGGTCCAAGAGACCCAGTACTTC. Its translation is CASSVSVQETQYF. The rearrangement joins TRBV2 to TRBJ2-5; D call uncertain. The CDR3 contains 13 residues. CDR1 SNHLY and CDR2 FYNNEI come from the germline V gene. V was pared by 4 bases and J by 1 base, with 7 bases between.

The J gene is TRBJ1-1, the V gene TRBV9; the match to TRBD1 covers 7 bases. The CDR3 sequence is 15 residues long. Germline loops: CDR1 SGDLS, CDR2 YYNGEE. Trimming at V came to 5 bases and at J to 3 bases, leaving 10 bases not matched to a gene. The CDR3 region is CASSPPGTVHTEAFF. The DNA for the CDR3 is TGTGCCAGCAGTCCCCCGGGGACAGTACACACTGAAGCTTTCTTT.

V is TRBV6-1 and J is TRBJ2-5, with D perhaps TRBD1 (7 bases). The CDR3 sequence is 16 residues long. The germline V gene encodes CDR1 MNHNS and CDR2 SASEGT. Trimming removed 4 bases from V and 5 bases from J, with 20 bases in between. In DNA, the CDR3 is TGTGCCAGCAGTGTAACCGGGACAGCTGGGAGGGAGACCCAGTACTTC. Translated, it gives CASSVTGTAGRETQYF.

The rearrangement joins TRBV19 to TRBJ1-2; D perhaps matches TRBD1 (6 bases). Trimming removed 3 bases at V and 8 bases at J, with 16 bases between. Germline assignment: CDR1 LNHDA and CDR2 SQIVND (reference sequence). The CDR3 loop spans 14 amino acids. CDR3 in DNA: TGTGCCAGTAGTATTGGGGCAGGGGCTTACGGCTACACCTTC. It codes for CASSIGAGAYGYTF.

The chain combines TRBV9 with TRBJ1-1; TRBD1 might be the D (6 bases). Trimming shortened V by 5 bases and J by 6 bases, and 17 bases separated the two germline ends. There are 14 residues in the CDR3. Germline CDR1 reads SGDLS; CDR2 reads YYNGEE. The CDR3 loop is CASSRNLRGPEAFF. CDR3 in DNA: TGTGCCAGCAGTCGGAACCTCAGGGGCCCTGAAGCTTTCTTT.

The rearrangement uses TRBV10-3 and TRBJ1-1; 7 nucleotides match TRBD1. Germline CDR1 ENHRY, CDR2 SYGVKD. The V segment lost 2 bases and the J segment 4 bases; nucleotides outside the gene matches: 10. The CDR3 extends over 16 amino acids. CDR3 coding DNA: TGTGCCATCAGTGAGGTGAAGGGGGCCTCGGTCACTGAAGCTTTCTTT. This codes for CAISEVKGASVTEAFF.

The CDR3 nucleotides are TGTGCCAGCAGCCAAGATGGGCGGGAGTGGGAGACCCAGTACTTC. Its protein is CASSQDGREWETQYF. V usage is TRBV3-1 (or the pseudogene TRBV3-2) and J usage is TRBJ2-5, with 7 bases identical to TRBD2. The V segment lost 0 bases and the J segment 5 bases; nucleotides outside the gene matches: 6. Germline V gives CDR1 LGHDT, CDR2 YNNKEL (reference sequence). CDR3 length: 15 amino acids.